This is a list of T cell receptor beta chains from one sample in a study of T cells in Graves' hyperthyroidism and ophthalmopathy. TCRdb independently ran MiXCR on the multiplex PCR reads; one entry per CDR3 protein. This sample has about 420,000 distinct CDR3 sequences, with around 14% found just once. Sequenced sample: blood. Source of these receptors: a woman in her late teens or twenties with Graves' hyperthyroidism. CDR3s include the opening cysteine and the closing phenylalanine or tryptophan. The D gene is left open where the match is weak. The size of a clone is reported for some rows only, either as once, few or many, or as a class for expanded clones.

CDR3 DNA: TGTGCCATCAGTGGGCCTCTCGGGACTAGCGGGCACTCCTACAATGAGCAGTTCTTC
CDR3 protein: CAISGPLGTSGHSYNEQFF
J gene: TRBJ2-1
D gene: TRBD2
V gene: TRBV10-3
clone size: .

CDR3 DNA: TGTGCCAGCAGCCTGACAGGGGGCTCGGGCTATGGCTACACCTTC
CDR3 protein: CASSLTGGSGYGYTF
J gene: TRBJ1-2
D gene: TRBD1
V gene: TRBV27
clone size: few

CDR3 DNA: TGTGCCAGCAGCTTAGAAGCGGGAAATCAGCCCCAGCATTTT
CDR3 protein: CASSLEAGNQPQHF
J gene: TRBJ1-5
D gene: .
V gene: TRBV7-6
clone size: many

CDR3 DNA: TGCAGCGTTGGGCGGGAAGGCTCCTACAATGAGCAGTTCTTC
CDR3 protein: CSVGREGSYNEQFF
J gene: TRBJ2-1
D gene: .
V gene: TRBV29-1
clone size: many

CDR3 DNA: TGTGCCAGCAGTTCCGATCAGCCCCAGCATTTT
CDR3 protein: CASSSDQPQHF
J gene: TRBJ1-5
D gene: .
V gene: TRBV28
clone size: many

CDR3 DNA: TGTGCCATCAGTACTACCGGGACTAGCGGTGAAAATGAGCAGTTCTTC
CDR3 protein: CAISTTGTSGENEQFF
J gene: TRBJ2-1
D gene: TRBD2
V gene: TRBV10-3
clone size: many

CDR3 DNA: TGCAGCGTTGATGGGACGGATGGCTACGAGCAGTACTTC
CDR3 protein: CSVDGTDGYEQYF
J gene: TRBJ2-7
D gene: .
V gene: TRBV29-1
clone size: many

CDR3 DNA: TGTGCCAGCAGTCACCGGGCTAGCCAGCCCCAGCATTTT
CDR3 protein: CASSHRASQPQHF
J gene: TRBJ1-5
D gene: .
V gene: TRBV6-2/TRBV6-3
clone size: .

CDR3 DNA: TGTGCCACCAGCAGAGATAGCGGGGAAGCCAAAAACATTCAGTACTTC
CDR3 protein: CATSRDSGEAKNIQYF
J gene: TRBJ2-4
D gene: TRBD2
V gene: TRBV15
clone size: many

CDR3 DNA: TGTGCCAGCAGCTTCTTTGATGAGCAGTTCTTC
CDR3 protein: CASSFFDEQFF
J gene: TRBJ2-1
D gene: .
V gene: TRBV7-9
clone size: .

CDR3 DNA: TGTGCCAGCAGCGGGACAGGCTTTGGCACAGATACGCAGTATTTT
CDR3 protein: CASSGTGFGTDTQYF
J gene: TRBJ2-3
D gene: TRBD1
V gene: TRBV11-2
clone size: many

CDR3 DNA: TGTGCCAGCAGCTCAGGGCTCCGGGCCAACGTCCTGACTTTC
CDR3 protein: CASSSGLRANVLTF
J gene: TRBJ2-6
D gene: .
V gene: TRBV6-1
clone size: few

CDR3 DNA: TGTGCCAGCAGCCACGGGCCCTATGAAAATCAGCCCCAGCATTTT
CDR3 protein: CASSHGPYENQPQHF
J gene: TRBJ1-5
D gene: .
V gene: TRBV3-1
clone size: many

CDR3 DNA: TGTGCCAGCAGCCGAACCCCCACAGGGAGGGGAACTAATGAAAAACTGTTTTTT
CDR3 protein: CASSRTPTGRGTNEKLFF
J gene: TRBJ1-4
D gene: .
V gene: TRBV7-9
clone size: .

CDR3 DNA: TGCAGCGCCCTCTCTGGGGCCAACGTCCTGACTTTC
CDR3 protein: CSALSGANVLTF
J gene: TRBJ2-6
D gene: .
V gene: TRBV29-1
clone size: few

CDR3 DNA: TGCGCCAGCAGCCCGCGGCAGGGGTTCACCGGGGAGCTGTTTTTT
CDR3 protein: CASSPRQGFTGELFF
J gene: TRBJ2-2
D gene: .
V gene: TRBV4-1
clone size: .